This TCR beta chain derives from a study of blood T cell repertoires in COVID-19 (dated by TCRdb to the early 2020s). Regarding the research as a whole: The collaborator samples originated in the United States, Italy and Spain and spanned the acute and convalescent phases of COVID-19. The material from the prospective study consisted of cDNA or gDNA derived from T cells, B-cell-depleted T cells, or PBMCs. Subjects who had been exposed to COVID-19, were actively infected with it, or had recovered from it provided the deeply sampled blood TCRbeta repertoires that made up the dataset. The repertoires were released in a freely available public database meant as a resource for research on the immune response to SARS-CoV-2. Samples were obtained from the ongoing ImmuneRACE study (first 160 participants) and from 1,254 subjects provided by 6 global collaborators. A de-identified subject ID, COVID-19 status, age in years and sex were almost always included in the sample metadata. Where available, HLA class I and class II types were obtained from metadata supplied by the sample provider rather than from assay-based typing. Here is what the overall study found, with its caveats: The quantity of clinical and demographic metadata differed by source and by participant and was supplied without curation.

Another Seattle source contributed samples from volunteer blood donors who had recovered from COVID-19. Each collaborating institution followed its own protocols to collect whole blood in K2EDTA tubes. For TCRbeta analysis, collaborators shipped samples in one of three forms: frozen whole blood, isolated PBMCs, or DNA extracted from either of those sample types. For CDR1 and CDR2, the germline V gene lists MDHEN and SYDVKM. From its cysteine to its phenylalanine, the CDR3 spans 14 amino acids. The DNA shown is the 42-base CDR3, in frame from base 1. V and J lose 6 bases and 3 bases, and a span of 12 bases separates them. A remark on this clone: Its antigen remains unidentified. Base-call qualities are not available, and no considerably larger clone is one nucleotide away.

The immunoSEQ Assay, a bias-controlled multiplex PCR, was used to amplify TCRbeta CDR3 regions from genomic DNA. The paper's data handling went like this. Nucleated cell counts per sample were estimated from amplification of reference gene primers within the assay. Sequence reads were collapsed and filtered to measure the absolute abundance of every unique TCRbeta CDR3 rearrangement. For each sample, productive Simpson clonality was calculated by taking the square root of Simpson's diversity index across productive rearrangements. The immuneACCESS repertoire file appears here via TCRdb, limited to in-frame rearrangements. These files lack a portion of the clones; in checked studies, under half of the deficit traces to unresolved V genes, and the cause of the others is not known. That table gives V, J and clone size, and the DNA gave D and trimming. The sample yields 200,000 to 250,000 clones; approximately 87% were counted once. Approximately 6.2% of the sample is in the top ten clones.

The sequencing sample was made of peripheral blood. Here the chain combines TRBV28 and TRBJ1-5, and the D gene may be TRBD1, 6 bases matching. The clonotype originates from a man aged 55 to 70 who had recovered from COVID-19. The CDR3 is CASRLRGANQPQHF. The DNA sequence is given as TGTGCCAGCAGGCTTCGGGGGGCCAATCAGCCCCAGCATTTT.